The rows below give T cell receptor beta chains drawn from one sample of a study of early T cells in non-severe SARS-CoV-2 infection. TCRdb reprocessed the 5' RACE reads with MiXCR, giving one entry per CDR3 protein. This sample has around 50,000 distinct CDR3 sequences; 9.1% occur once, and the top ten carry around 4%. Sequenced: whole blood. The receptors here all came from an adult who was a healthcare worker with PCR-confirmed SARS-CoV-2 infection or an uninfected control (not recorded which). The CDR3 runs from the conserved cysteine through the conserved F or W. The D gene is left open where the match is weak. The listing skips clone size in some rows; elsewhere it reads once, few, many or a size class.

clone_size d_call j_call v_call cdr3_aa cdr3_nt
many TRBD1 TRBJ1-6 TRBV18 CASSLGLSTGASPLHF TGTGCCAGCTCACTAGGGCTCTCGACAGGGGCCTCACCCCTCCACTTT
many TRBD1 TRBJ2-2 TRBV19 CASRDRASTGELFF TGTGCCAGCCGGGACAGGGCCTCCACCGGGGAGCTGTTTTTT
many NA TRBJ2-3 TRBV20-1 CSAQPGSGSDTQYF TGCAGTGCTCAGCCAGGGTCAGGGTCAGATACGCAGTATTTT
many NA TRBJ2-7 TRBV5-5 CASSPSYEQYF TGTGCCAGCAGCCCGTCCTACGAGCAGTACTTC
few NA TRBJ2-2 TRBV4-2 CASSQSGAGELFF TGTGCCAGCAGCCAATCAGGGGCCGGGGAGCTGTTTTTT
NA TRBD2 TRBJ2-1 TRBV5-4 CASSLLAGGHNEQFF TGTGCCAGCAGCTTACTAGCGGGGGGGCACAATGAGCAGTTCTTC
few TRBD1 TRBJ1-2 TRBV5-4 CASSLAGTGLRYGYTF TGTGCCAGCAGCTTGGCGGGGACAGGGCTCCGGTATGGCTACACCTTC
many TRBD1 TRBJ1-5 TRBV19 CASSPHSDRDKPQHF TGTGCCAGTAGTCCACACTCCGACAGGGATAAGCCCCAGCATTTT
many TRBD1 TRBJ2-3 TRBV19 CASNKPGQPTDTQYF TGTGCCAGTAATAAACCGGGACAGCCCACAGATACGCAGTATTTT
many NA TRBJ2-7 TRBV7-9 CASSSQAAYEQYF TGTGCCAGCAGCTCGCAGGCCGCCTACGAGCAGTACTTC
few NA TRBJ2-7 TRBV5-1 CASSFTGEQYF TGCGCCAGCAGCTTTACTGGGGAGCAGTACTTC
few NA TRBJ2-1 TRBV6-1 CASNGAVPNNEQFF TGTGCCAGCAATGGGGCCGTACCGAACAATGAGCAGTTCTTC
NA NA TRBJ2-3 TRBV7-2 CASSLAQQRIITDTQYF TGTGCCAGCAGCTTAGCCCAACAAAGGATTATCACAGACACGCAGTATTTT
NA TRBD2 TRBJ2-7 TRBV27 CASSLLAGGPEQYF TGTGCCAGCAGTTTACTAGCGGGAGGACCCGAGCAGTACTTC
many NA TRBJ2-1 TRBV20-1 CSARSRTNNEQFF TGCAGTGCTAGATCCCGAACCAACAATGAGCAGTTCTTC
many TRBD1 TRBJ1-2 TRBV28 CASRRTGGDNNYGYTF TGTGCCAGCCGTAGGACAGGGGGCGATAATAACTATGGCTACACCTTC
many TRBD1 TRBJ1-5 TRBV5-6 CASSRDRGNQPQHF TGTGCCAGCAGCCGGGACAGGGGAAATCAGCCCCAGCATTTT
many TRBD1 TRBJ1-2 TRBV5-6 CASSPGRGLDGYTF TGTGCCAGCAGCCCCGGAAGGGGGCTTGATGGCTACACCTTC
many NA TRBJ2-5 TRBV7-2 CASSQGATETQYF TGTGCCAGCAGCCAAGGGGCAACGGAGACCCAGTACTTC
NA TRBD2 TRBJ2-3 TRBV12-3/TRBV12-4 CATTSGLAGGGSTDTQYF TGTGCCACCACTTCGGGCCTAGCGGGAGGTGGAAGCACAGATACGCAGTATTTT
many NA TRBJ2-1 TRBV7-8 CASSLLGGGEFGNEQFF TGTGCCAGCAGCTTATTAGGGGGGGGCGAATTTGGCAATGAGCAGTTCTTC
many NA TRBJ1-2 TRBV29-1 CSVEYSHGYTF TGCAGCGTTGAATACAGCCATGGCTACACCTTC
many NA TRBJ2-3 TRBV6-2/TRBV6-3 CASRPFADTQYF TGTGCCAGCAGGCCATTTGCAGATACGCAGTATTTT
many TRBD2 TRBJ2-7 TRBV14 CASNHGGVNEQYF TGTGCCAGCAACCACGGGGGGGTCAACGAGCAGTACTTC
many NA TRBJ1-5 TRBV7-2 CASSLNGGTSNQPQHF TGTGCCAGCAGCTTAAACGGGGGAACTAGCAATCAGCCCCAGCATTTT
many TRBD1 TRBJ2-1 TRBV29-1 CSVATGDYNEQFF TGCAGCGTTGCGACAGGGGACTACAATGAGCAGTTCTTC